This entry lists 32 T cell receptor beta chains sequenced from one sample in a study of T cell responses to AZD1222 COVID-19 vaccine. Profiling relied on immunoSEQ multiplex PCR, and the TCRdb table lists in-frame clones only, not all of them. In the table there are under 60,000 clones, 70% to 90% of which are singletons. Material: peripheral blood, obtained 28 days after the second AZD1222 dose. Every receptor here comes from an adult who received the AZD1222 COVID-19 vaccine.

This chain links TRBV10-3 with TRBJ2-7, with D tentatively TRBD2 (5 bases). Deletions cut 7 bases from V and 2 bases from J, with 12 bases between. Germline V gives CDR1 ENHRY, CDR2 SYGVKD. The CDR3 contains 13 residues. Here the CDR3 reads CAIKSLGAYEQYF. CDR3 nucleotide sequence: TGTGCCATCAAGTCACTCGGGGCCTACGAGCAGTACTTC.

This sequence joins TRBV4-2 and TRBJ1-5, with 7 bases identical to TRBD1. The length of the CDR3 is 15 residues. Germline CDR1 reads LGHNA; CDR2 reads YNFKEQ. Unmatched junction bases numbered 0, after V lost 0 bases and J lost 1 base. The CDR3 reads CASSQDRGSNQPQHF. Here the CDR3 DNA reads TGTGCCAGCAGCCAAGACAGGGGGAGCAATCAGCCCCAGCATTTT.

The gene calls are TRBV4-2 and TRBJ2-1; D uncertain. V gave up 5 bases and J gave up 0 bases, with 17 bases separating them. This CDR3 is built from 17 residues. Germline V gives CDR1 LGHNA, CDR2 YNFKEQ. DNA of the CDR3: TGTGCCAGCAGCGCATATCTAGGCAAGGGCTCCTACAATGAGCAGTTCTTC. Translating it yields CASSAYLGKGSYNEQFF.

The chain is built from TRBV24-1 and TRBJ1-5, with a tentative D call TRBD1 (5 bases). CDR3 length: 14 amino acids. The V end was cut by 4 bases, the J end by 7 bases, with 13 bases between. Germline lookup yields CDR1 KGHDR and CDR2 SFDVKD. The CDR3 DNA sequence: TGTGCCACCAGTGACATGACAGTGGCGCAGCCCCAGCATTTT. Translation: CATSDMTVAQPQHF.

The chain combines TRBV7-8 with TRBJ2-3; no clear D gene. Per the germline V gene, CDR1 is SGHVS and CDR2 is FQNEAQ. The CDR3 has 14 residues. Trimming took 3 bases from V and 0 from J, leaving 7 bases between them. The CDR3 DNA sequence: TGTGCCAGCAGCTTGAGGATCAGCACAGATACGCAGTATTTT. This codes for CASSLRISTDTQYF.

The CDR3 bases are TGTGCCAGCACTCGGGACAGTAGCTCCTACGAGCAGTACTTC. Translating gives CASTRDSSSYEQYF. This rearrangement joins TRBV6-5 to TRBJ2-7; the match to TRBD1 covers 7 bases. The CDR3 is 14 residues long. Germline CDR1 reads MNHEY; CDR2 reads SVGAGI. The V and J ends lost 7 bases and 0 bases, in that order; junction bases with no gene match: 6.

This chain uses TRBV12-5 with TRBJ2-7; TRBD1 agrees at 8 bases. V was pared by 4 bases and J by 3 bases, with 20 bases of the junction left unmatched. The V gene's germline CDR1 is LGHNT and CDR2 FRNRAP. The CDR3 is made up of 19 amino acids. The chain's CDR3 is CASGSGHPQGAEGLYEQYF. The DNA for the CDR3 is TGTGCTAGTGGTTCGGGCCACCCTCAGGGGGCTGAGGGTCTCTACGAGCAGTACTTC.

This clone was observed a few times. J is TRBJ2-5 and V is TRBV19, with 11 bases that match TRBD1. V was clipped by 9 bases and J by 3 bases; unmatched bases: 9. Germline V CDR1 and CDR2: LNHDA, SQIVND (reference sequence). The CDR3 totals 15 residues. This CDR3 reads CASKTGTGGKETQYF. Written as DNA, the CDR3 is TGTGCCAGCAAGACCGGGACAGGGGGGAAAGAGACCCAGTACTTC.

This rearrangement joins TRBV28 to TRBJ1-2; D not resolved. CDR1 MDHEN and CDR2 SYDVKM come from the germline V gene. With 6 bases removed from V and 2 bases from J, the gap between germline ends came to 4 bases. The CDR3 extends over 11 amino acids. The CDR3 loop is CASRRNYGYTF. DNA for the CDR3: TGTGCCAGCAGACGGAACTATGGCTACACCTTC.

The chain uses TRBV5-1 and TRBJ2-1; 13 positions match TRBD2. The J segment lost 7 bases and the V segment lost 4 bases, leaving 8 bases of the junction unmatched. Germline assignment: CDR1 SGHRS and CDR2 YFSETQ. The CDR3 has 16 residues. The CDR3 reads CASSLLGGLAGNEQFF. CDR3 in DNA: TGCGCCAGCAGCCTCCTTGGGGGACTAGCGGGAAATGAGCAGTTCTTC.

The J gene is TRBJ2-3, the V gene TRBV11-3; 11 bases are a match to TRBD2. Germline loops: CDR1 SGHNT, CDR2 YENEEA. With V trimmed by 4 bases and J by 0 bases, 9 bases remained unmatched. The CDR3 totals 18 residues. The CDR3 is CASSSGTSGGPSTDTQYF. In DNA, the CDR3 is TGTGCCAGCAGCTCCGGGACTAGCGGAGGTCCTAGCACAGATACGCAGTATTTT.

The V call is TRBV28, the J call TRBJ2-7; the match to TRBD2 covers 10 bases. From germline, CDR1 is MDHEN and CDR2 SYDVKM. The CDR3 loop spans 18 amino acids. Unmatched junction bases numbered 14, after V lost 5 bases and J lost 1 base. Written as DNA, the CDR3 is TGTGCCAGCAGTCCGATGGGGCTAGCGGGAGTCGCGTCCTACGAGCAGTACTTC. This encodes CASSPMGLAGVASYEQYF.

The chain combines TRBV6-6 with TRBJ2-1; a possible D gene is TRBD1 (5 bases). The germline V and J ends were trimmed by 5 bases and 0 bases, with 17 bases remaining between them. Germline V gene data show CDR1 as MNHNY and CDR2 as SVGAGI (reference sequence). This CDR3 region has 17 residues. For the CDR3, the DNA is TGTGCCAGCAGTCCTCTTCCAGGGCGGCACTCCTACAATGAGCAGTTCTTC. Protein: CASSPLPGRHSYNEQFF.

This chain connects TRBV20-1 to TRBJ2-7, with 8 bases lining up with TRBD2. The CDR3 is 15 amino acids. J gave up 2 bases and V 3 bases, and 9 bases lay outside the gene matches. Germline V CDR1 and CDR2: DFQATT, SNEGSKA (reference sequence). The CDR3 reads CSASLAGGPTYEQYF. The DNA of the CDR3 is TGCAGTGCTAGTCTCGCGGGGGGCCCCACCTACGAGCAGTACTTC.

The rearrangement uses TRBV5-5 and TRBJ2-7; D is possibly TRBD1 or TRBD2 (6 bases each). In germline, CDR1 is SGHKS, CDR2 YYEKEE (reference sequence). The CDR3 has 12 residues. Deletions cut 2 bases from V and 9 bases from J, with 12 bases between. The CDR3 DNA is TGTGCCAGCAGCTTCTTCGGAGGGGGGCAGTACTTC. This gives the protein CASSFFGGGQYF. Full variable domain (remainder filled in from reference TRBV5-5 and TRBJ2-7): DAGVTQSPTHLIKTRGQQVTLRCSPISGHKSVSWYQQVLGQGPQFIFQYYEKEERGRGNFPDRFSARQFPNYSSELNVNALLLGDSALYLCASSFFGGGQYFGPGTRLTVT.

The chain links TRBV19 to TRBJ2-3, with 10 bases fitting TRBD1. The CDR3 has 14 amino acids. The V segment lost 10 bases and the J segment 3 bases; nucleotides outside the gene matches: 7. The germline V gene has CDR1 LNHDA and CDR2 SQIVND (reference sequence). The CDR3 protein is CATGTGAKTDTQYF. CDR3 sequence (DNA): TGTGCCACCGGGACAGGGGCTAAAACAGATACGCAGTATTTT.

This chain links TRBV6-5 with TRBJ1-1, with a weak D call TRBD1 (5 bases). Germline CDR1 reads MNHEY; CDR2 reads SVGAGI. Trimming pared 5 bases from V and 0 bases from J, leaving 13 bases between. CDR3 length equals 15 residues. For the CDR3, the DNA is TGTGCCAGCAGTAGGGGCCAGTCCGTGAACACTGAAGCTTTCTTT. Translation gives CASSRGQSVNTEAFF.

The V call is TRBV9, the J call TRBJ1-2; D is ambiguous. The germline V gene has CDR1 SGDLS and CDR2 YYNGEE. The V end lost 6 bases, the J end lost 6 bases, and 15 bases lay between the germline ends. The CDR3 loop spans 13 amino acids. The DNA of the CDR3 is TGTGCCAGCAAACCTGCATATTGGGATGGCTACACCTTC. This encodes CASKPAYWDGYTF. Full variable domain (rest looked up from reference TRBV9 and TRBJ1-2): DSGVTQTPKHLITATGQRVTLRCSPRSGDLSVYWYQQSLDQGLQFLIQYYNGEERAKGNILERFSAQQFPDLHSELNLSSLELGDSALYFCASKPAYWDGYTFGSGTRLTVV.

The rearrangement uses TRBV7-7 and TRBJ2-3, with 7 bases aligning to TRBD2. The CDR3 has 13 amino acids. With V trimmed by 5 bases and J by 6 bases, 5 bases remained unmatched. The germline V gene encodes CDR1 SSHAT and CDR2 FNYEAQ (reference sequence). CDR3 DNA sequence: TGTGCCAGCAGCCCGGGAGGATCCGATACGCAGTATTTT. This sequence encodes CASSPGGSDTQYF.

This clone was seen just once. The chain carries TRBV10-3 and TRBJ2-7, with 8 bases aligning to TRBD1. Unmatched junction bases numbered 8, after V lost 4 bases and J lost 0 bases. CDR1 is ENHRY and CDR2 is SYGVKD in the germline V gene. CDR3 size: 16 residues. CDR3 in DNA: TGTGCCATCAGTGCAATGGGGACAGGAGCCTCCTACGAGCAGTACTTC. Translating gives CAISAMGTGASYEQYF.

This clone was seen more than once but under ten times. The V and J genes are TRBV5-1 and TRBJ2-1, with D unresolved. The CDR3 loop spans 13 amino acids. CDR1 SGHRS and CDR2 YFSETQ come from the germline V gene. The germline V and J ends were trimmed by 8 bases and 0 bases, with 9 bases remaining between them. For the CDR3, the DNA is TGCGCCAGTGGTCGAGGCTCCTACAATGAGCAGTTCTTC. This translates into CASGRGSYNEQFF.

The chain couples TRBV5-1 to TRBJ2-2, with unresolved D. The CDR3 is made up of 15 amino acids. The V gene's germline CDR1 is SGHRS and CDR2 YFSETQ. The V end was cut by 4 bases, the J end by 4 bases, with 14 bases between. CDR3 DNA: TGCGCCAGCAGCCCCCGGCCGGAGAGCACCGGGGAGCTGTTTTTT. This codes for CASSPRPESTGELFF.

This chain uses TRBV5-6 with TRBJ1-3, with D possibly being TRBD1 (5 bases). Trimming removed 6 bases from V and 0 bases from J, with 16 bases in between. In germline, CDR1 is SGHDT, CDR2 YYEEEE. The CDR3 is 16 amino acids. This CDR3 is CASTIHKGSSGNTIYF. CDR3 sequence (DNA): TGTGCCAGCACCATACACAAGGGGAGCTCTGGAAACACCATATATTTT.

The chain joins TRBV4-1 to TRBJ2-1, with no clear D. V lost 1 base and J lost 6, with 10 bases in between. CDR1 MGHRA and CDR2 YSYEKL come from the germline V gene. CDR3 length: 14 amino acids. CDR3 protein: CASSQALAGNEQFF. The CDR3 DNA reads TGCGCCAGCAGCCAAGCCCTGGCAGGCAATGAGCAGTTCTTC.

V and J are TRBV29-1 and TRBJ2-5; possibly TRBD1 for D (5 bases). Trimming cost V 7 bases and J 5 bases, with 17 bases left between them. This CDR3 is 13 amino acids long. CDR1 SQVTM and CDR2 ANQGSEA come from the germline V gene. Here the CDR3 reads CSESWGVGETQYF. CDR3 bases: TGCAGCGAGTCGTGGGGCGTCGGGGAGACCCAGTACTTC.

The J gene is TRBJ2-1, the V gene TRBV6-5; D ambiguous. The germline V gene encodes CDR1 MNHEY and CDR2 SVGAGI. This CDR3 has 13 amino acids. Trimming removed 4 bases from V and 3 bases from J, with 7 bases in between. Here the CDR3 DNA reads TGTGCCAGCAGTTTCGACGGCTACAATGAGCAGTTCTTC. Encoded protein: CASSFDGYNEQFF.

CDR3 DNA: TGTGCCAGCAGCCAGGACAGGGGGAGACACAATGAGCAGTTCTTC. Its translation is CASSQDRGRHNEQFF. The V gene is TRBV3-1 (or the pseudogene TRBV3-2), the J gene TRBJ2-1; TRBD1 aligns across 10 bases. Germline CDR1 reads LGHDT; CDR2 reads YNNKEL (reference sequence). The junction had 4 bases not matched to a gene; V was cut back by 3 bases and J by 5 bases. The CDR3 runs to 15 residues.

The CDR3 protein is CASSPSPGTEKNTEAFF. CDR3 sequence (DNA): TGTGCCAGCTCACCTTCCCCCGGGACAGAGAAGAACACTGAAGCTTTCTTT. V usage is TRBV18 and J usage is TRBJ1-1; 7 bases fit TRBD1. The length of the CDR3 is 17 residues. Germline V gene sequence: CDR1 KGHSH, CDR2 LQKENI. After removal of 3 bases from V and 1 base from J, the junction contained 11 bases not matched to a gene.

The rearrangement joins TRBV27 to TRBJ2-1; a weak D match, TRBD1 (5 bases). Trimming removed 1 base from V and 5 bases from J, with 9 bases in between. CDR3 length equals 14 residues. Looked up from germline, CDR1 is MNHEY and CDR2 is SMNVEV (reference sequence). The CDR3 DNA reads TGTGCCAGCAGTTTATTACAGGCAGACAATGAGCAGTTCTTC. It encodes CASSLLQADNEQFF.

The chain carries TRBV12-3 or TRBV12-4 and TRBJ1-5, with D perhaps matching TRBD1 (5 bases). Trimming cost V 5 bases and J 4 bases, with 6 bases left between them. This CDR3 has 12 residues. The CDR3 is CASSRGNQPQHF. Here the CDR3 DNA reads TGTGCCAGCAGTAGGGGTAATCAGCCCCAGCATTTT.

CDR3 in DNA: TGTGCCAGTAGTATAGTGACAGGGCTGGGGCAGCCCCAGCATTTT. Translated, it gives CASSIVTGLGQPQHF. The chain uses TRBV19 and TRBJ1-5; the match to TRBD1 covers 7 bases. Germline V lookup: CDR1 LNHDA, CDR2 SQIVND (reference sequence). The CDR3 spans 15 residues. Germline trimming cut 1 base from V and 7 bases from J; bases unmatched to any gene: 7.

The count of this clone is one. This chain links TRBV28 with TRBJ1-2; no definite D call. Trimming removed 7 bases at V and 1 base at J, with 13 bases between. The CDR3 contains 14 residues. Per germline, CDR1 MDHEN and CDR2 SYDVKM. CDR3 in amino acids: CASTPVPLNYGYTF. CDR3 sequence (DNA): TGTGCCAGCACCCCCGTCCCTCTTAACTATGGCTACACCTTC.